This TCR beta chain is drawn from a study of STAT5B mutations in CD4+ large granular lymphocyte leukemia. Original data processing: The detection floor for productive clonotype frequency was 2.59 x 10-5. Profiled with immunoSEQ multiplex PCR; TCRdb holds only in-frame clones, not every one. V and J calls and clone size are as listed in that table; D and trimming were resolved from the DNA. The profile shows about 40,000 clones, more than 80% of them singletons. This CDR3 is 16 amino acids long. V trimming: 2 bases; J trimming: 5 bases; junction bases outside the gene matches: 6. CDR1 is SGDLS, CDR2 YYNGEE, per germline.

Specimen: CD4+ T cells from blood buffy coats. This TCR derives from a human donor in good health. The rearrangement joins TRBV9 to TRBJ2-1, with 11 bases identical to TRBD2. The CDR3 DNA follows: TGTGCCAGCAGCGTTTCACCGGGACTAGCGGACAATGAGCAGTTCTTC. Protein sequence: CASSVSPGLADNEQFF.